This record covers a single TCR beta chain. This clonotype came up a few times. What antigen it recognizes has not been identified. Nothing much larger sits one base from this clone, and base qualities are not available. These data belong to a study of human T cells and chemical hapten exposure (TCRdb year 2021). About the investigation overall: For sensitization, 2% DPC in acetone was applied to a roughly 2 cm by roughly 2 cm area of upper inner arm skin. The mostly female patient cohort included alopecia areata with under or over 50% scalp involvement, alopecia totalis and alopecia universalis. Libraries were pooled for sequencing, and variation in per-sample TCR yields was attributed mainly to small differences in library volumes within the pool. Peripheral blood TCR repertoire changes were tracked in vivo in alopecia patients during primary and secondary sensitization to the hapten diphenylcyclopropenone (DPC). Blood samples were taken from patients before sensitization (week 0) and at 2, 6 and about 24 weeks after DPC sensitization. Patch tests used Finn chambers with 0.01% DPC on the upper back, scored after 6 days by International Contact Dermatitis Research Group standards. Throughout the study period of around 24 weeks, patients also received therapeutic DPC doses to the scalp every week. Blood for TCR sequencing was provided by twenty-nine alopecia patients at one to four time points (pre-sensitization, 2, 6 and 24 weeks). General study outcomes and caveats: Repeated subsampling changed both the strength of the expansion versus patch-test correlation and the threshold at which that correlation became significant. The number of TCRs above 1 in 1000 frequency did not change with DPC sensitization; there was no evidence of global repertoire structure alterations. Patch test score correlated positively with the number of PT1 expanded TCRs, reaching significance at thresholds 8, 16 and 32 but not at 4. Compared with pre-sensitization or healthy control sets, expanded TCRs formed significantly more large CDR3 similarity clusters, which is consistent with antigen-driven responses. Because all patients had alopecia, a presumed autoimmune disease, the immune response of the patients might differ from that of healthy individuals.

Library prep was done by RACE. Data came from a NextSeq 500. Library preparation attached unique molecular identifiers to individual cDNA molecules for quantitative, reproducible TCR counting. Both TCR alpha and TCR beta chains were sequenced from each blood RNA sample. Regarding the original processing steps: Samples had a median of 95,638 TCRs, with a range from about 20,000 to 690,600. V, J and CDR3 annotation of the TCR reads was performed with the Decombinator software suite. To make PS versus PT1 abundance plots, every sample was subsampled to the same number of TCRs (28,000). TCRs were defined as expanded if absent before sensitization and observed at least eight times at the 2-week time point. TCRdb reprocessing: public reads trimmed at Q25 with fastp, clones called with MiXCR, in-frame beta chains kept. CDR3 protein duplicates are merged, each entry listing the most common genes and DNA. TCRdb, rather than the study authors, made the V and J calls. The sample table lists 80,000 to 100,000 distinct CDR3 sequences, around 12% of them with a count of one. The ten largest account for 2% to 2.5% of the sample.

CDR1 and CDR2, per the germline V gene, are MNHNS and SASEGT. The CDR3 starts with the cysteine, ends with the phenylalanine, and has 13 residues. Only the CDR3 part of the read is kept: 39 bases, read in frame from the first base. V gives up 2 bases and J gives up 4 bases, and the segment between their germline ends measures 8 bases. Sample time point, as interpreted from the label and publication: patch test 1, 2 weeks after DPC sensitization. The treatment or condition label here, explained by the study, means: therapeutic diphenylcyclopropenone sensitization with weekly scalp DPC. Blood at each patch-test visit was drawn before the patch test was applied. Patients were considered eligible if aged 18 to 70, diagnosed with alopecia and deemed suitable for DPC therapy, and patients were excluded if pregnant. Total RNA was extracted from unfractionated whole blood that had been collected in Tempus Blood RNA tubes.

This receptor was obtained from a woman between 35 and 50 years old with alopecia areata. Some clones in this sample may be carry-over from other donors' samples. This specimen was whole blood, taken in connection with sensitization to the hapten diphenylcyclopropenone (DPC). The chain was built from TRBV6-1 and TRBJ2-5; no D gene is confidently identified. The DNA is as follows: TGTGCCAGCAGTGAAACGTTGGGAGAGACCCAGTACTTC. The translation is CASSETLGETQYF.